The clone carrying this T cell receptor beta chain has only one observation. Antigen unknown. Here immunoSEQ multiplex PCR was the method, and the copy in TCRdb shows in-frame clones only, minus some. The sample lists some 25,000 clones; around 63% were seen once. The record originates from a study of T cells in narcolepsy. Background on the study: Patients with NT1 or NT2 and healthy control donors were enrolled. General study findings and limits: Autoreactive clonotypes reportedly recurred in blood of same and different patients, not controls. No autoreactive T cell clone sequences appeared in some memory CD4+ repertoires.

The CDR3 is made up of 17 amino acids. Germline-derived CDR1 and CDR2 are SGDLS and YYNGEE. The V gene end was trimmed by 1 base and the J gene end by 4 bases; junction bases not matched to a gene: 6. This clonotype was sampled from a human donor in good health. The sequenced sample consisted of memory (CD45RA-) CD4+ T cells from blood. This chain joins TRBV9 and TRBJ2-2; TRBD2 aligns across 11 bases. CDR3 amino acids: CASSVKPSGRSTGELFF. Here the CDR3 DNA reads TGTGCCAGCAGCGTAAAGCCTAGCGGGAGGTCCACCGGGGAGCTGTTTTTT.